This section outlines one T cell receptor (beta chain) sequence together with its context. Its specificity is not known. For each CDR3 protein, TCRdb gives one entry from its re-call of the 5' RACE reads, without DNA. Its listing shows under 150,000 distinct CDR3 sequences. This sample was taken from a study of monozygotic twins with inflammatory bowel disease. Findings and caveats of the study: No single strong signal or clonotype associated with IBD was supported.

Specimen: blood. This TCR came from a human donor with ulcerative colitis or Crohn's disease, or a healthy co-twin of an affected twin (not recorded which).

The CDR3 is CASSHPGHRDNEQFF. The chain is built from TRBV7-6 and TRBJ2-1; checking the TCRdb D call of TRBD1 is not possible without DNA. The CDR3 is 15 amino acids. CDR1 is SGHVS and CDR2 is FNYEAQ in the germline V gene.